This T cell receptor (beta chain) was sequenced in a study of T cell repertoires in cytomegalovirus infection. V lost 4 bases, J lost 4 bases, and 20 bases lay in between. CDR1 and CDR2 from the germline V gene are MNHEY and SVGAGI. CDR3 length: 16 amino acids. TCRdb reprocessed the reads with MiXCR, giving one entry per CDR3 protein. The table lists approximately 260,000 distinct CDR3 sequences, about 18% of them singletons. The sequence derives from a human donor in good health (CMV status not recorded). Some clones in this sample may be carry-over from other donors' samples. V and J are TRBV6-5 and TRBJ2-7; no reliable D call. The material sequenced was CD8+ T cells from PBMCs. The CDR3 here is CASSSSPDGRSYEQYF. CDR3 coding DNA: TGTGCCAGCAGTTCCTCTCCGGACGGAAGGAGTTACGAGCAGTACTTC.